Included here is one TCR beta chain sequence, with context. The ends were cut back, 6 bases at V and 1 base at J, with 21 bases in the middle. Germline assignment: CDR1 SGHNT and CDR2 YYREEE (reference sequence). The CDR3 length is 17 residues. The researchers produced TCR beta cDNA from about 510 ng total RNA with a constant-region primer. Three nested multiplex PCR rounds of slightly modified ARM-PCR generated TCR beta libraries. A C-beta reverse primer and TRBV1-TRBV30 forward primers served in each of the first two PCR rounds, at ten to eleven cycles apiece. TCRdb re-derived calls from the multiplex PCR reads in MiXCR, one entry per CDR3 protein. The table shows roughly 330,000 distinct CDR3 sequences, with around 60% occurring only once. This record belongs to a study of tumor-infiltrating lymphocytes in primary liver carcinoma. Turning to the study itself: The patients had histopathologically diagnosed primary liver carcinoma, and their disease was treated by surgical resection. Lesions, classed as T1-T3 N0M0, spanned about 4 to 11 cm across. Productive TCRbeta read yields ran from roughly 3.9 to 6.8 million per sample and were similar between tissues.

Both blood RNA, taken from unsorted whole blood, and germline DNA were extracted. Every patient had chronic HBV infection and was treatment-naive. V and J are TRBV5-4 and TRBJ2-3, with D maybe TRBD1 (6 bases). The sequenced sample consisted of peripheral blood. This TCR derives from a middle-aged man with primary liver carcinoma and hepatitis B virus infection. CDR3 bases: TGTGCCAGCAACATGGAGGTGACAGGCGCGGGCACAGATACGCAGTATTTT. Amino acids: CASNMEVTGAGTDTQYF.